Below, one T cell receptor (beta chain) is given with its context. In the authors' workflow: Reference gene primer amplification gave nucleated cell count estimates. Clones were read by immunoSEQ multiplex PCR, and TCRdb kept only the in-frame ones, dropping some. D and trimming were read from the DNA, whereas the V and J calls and clone size are those reported in that table. The repertoire consists of 270,000 or so clones, with approximately 81% occurring once and the leading ten covering more than 6.5%. It was within 2 weeks before study entry that exposed participants met a COVID-19 case. This sample was taken from a study of blood T cell repertoires in COVID-19. Overall study context: Some COVID-19 samples were acute and others convalescent; all came from the United States, Italy and Spain. Nucleic acid was either cDNA or gDNA, and it came from T cells, B-cell-depleted T cells, or PBMCs.

This sequence was found in a woman between 50 and 59 years old who had been exposed to COVID-19. Source material: PBMCs or T cells enriched from blood (not recorded which).

DNA for the CDR3: TGTGCCAGCAGCCGTCGCCGAGGAGGACAGCCCCAGCATTTT. Translated, it gives CASSRRRGGQPQHF. The J gene is TRBJ1-5, the V gene TRBV21-1. TRBV21-1 is reported as a pseudogene. The length of the CDR3 is 14 residues.